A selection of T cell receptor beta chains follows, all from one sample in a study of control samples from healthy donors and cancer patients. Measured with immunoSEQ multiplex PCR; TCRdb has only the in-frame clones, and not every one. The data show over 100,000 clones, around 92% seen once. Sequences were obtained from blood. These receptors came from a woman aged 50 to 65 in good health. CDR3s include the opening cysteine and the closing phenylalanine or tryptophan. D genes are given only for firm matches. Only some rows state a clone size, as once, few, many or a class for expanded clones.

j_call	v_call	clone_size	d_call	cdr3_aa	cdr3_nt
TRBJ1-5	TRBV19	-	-	CASSMSQQVYNQPQHF	TGTGCCAGTAGTATGTCGCAACAGGTTTACAATCAGCCCCAGCATTTT
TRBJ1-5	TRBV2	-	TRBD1	CASSETGISLLQPQHF	TGTGCCAGCAGCGAGACAGGGATATCTCTTCTCCAGCCCCAGCATTTT
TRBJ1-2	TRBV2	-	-	CASSDRPEVGYTF	TGTGCCAGCAGTGACAGACCAGAGGTTGGCTACACCTTC
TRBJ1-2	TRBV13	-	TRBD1	CASSAGTASNYGYTF	TGTGCCAGCAGCGCGGGGACAGCCTCTAACTATGGCTACACCTTC
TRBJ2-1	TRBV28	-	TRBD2	CASSFSGRAYNEQFF	TGTGCCAGCAGTTTTAGCGGGAGGGCCTACAATGAGCAGTTCTTC
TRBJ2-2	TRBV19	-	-	CASSPVRGGTGELFF	TGTGCCAGTAGTCCCGTCAGGGGGGGGACCGGGGAGCTGTTTTTT
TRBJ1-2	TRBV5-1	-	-	CASSARQAANYGYTF	TGCGCCAGCAGCGCGAGACAGGCTGCTAACTATGGCTACACCTTC
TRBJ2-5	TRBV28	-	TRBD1	CASSLGLGTGGVETQYF	TGTGCCAGCAGTTTAGGACTCGGGACAGGGGGCGTTGAGACCCAGTACTTC
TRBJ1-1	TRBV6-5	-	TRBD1	CASSYAPQGMNTEAFF	TGTGCCAGCAGTTACGCCCCACAGGGGATGAACACTGAAGCTTTCTTT
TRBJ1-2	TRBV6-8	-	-	CASLLTRGAVGYTF	TGTGCCAGCCTTCTTACCCGGGGGGCAGTCGGCTACACCTTC
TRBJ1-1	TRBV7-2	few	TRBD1	CASSVGQFNTEAFF	TGTGCCAGCAGCGTGGGACAGTTTAACACTGAAGCTTTCTTT
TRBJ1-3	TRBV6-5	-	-	CASRTPGSGNTIYF	TGTGCCAGCAGAACCCCAGGGTCTGGAAACACCATATATTTT
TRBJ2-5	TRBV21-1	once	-	CALKGQGSQTQYF	TGTGCCCTTAAGGGACAGGGATCGCAGACCCAGTACTTC